These T cell receptor beta chains were read from a single sample in a study of OX40 agonist ivuxolimab in advanced cancers. Data came from immunoSEQ multiplex PCR; TCRdb stores just in-frame clones and leaves some out. This sample yields about 130,000 clones, of which approximately 90% are seen a single time; around 0.99% belongs to the top ten. The source was CD4+ or CD8+ T cells sorted from blood, collected in a trial of the OX40 agonist ivuxolimab. These receptors all come from an adult with an advanced solid tumor such as melanoma, head and neck, liver or kidney cancer. Both conserved end residues are trimmed from each CDR3. Some rows have no size entry. The others give once, few or many, or a class for an expanded clone.

V gene: TRBV7-3; clone size: .; J gene: TRBJ2-5; CDR3 protein: ASSLWSEETQY
V gene: TRBV28; clone size: .; J gene: TRBJ2-5; CDR3 protein: ASREGQPYQETQY
V gene: TRBV12-2; clone size: .; J gene: TRBJ2-1; CDR3 protein: ASRFDGTPGRVYNEQF
V gene: TRBV9; clone size: .; J gene: TRBJ2-1; CDR3 protein: ASSVEVYNEQF
V gene: TRBV5-6; clone size: .; J gene: TRBJ1-3; CDR3 protein: ASSRTGGHTIY
V gene: TRBV7-3; clone size: few; J gene: TRBJ1-5; CDR3 protein: ASSKGTDQPQH
V gene: TRBV19; clone size: .; J gene: TRBJ2-6; CDR3 protein: ASIPRIGSGANVLT
V gene: TRBV18; clone size: .; J gene: TRBJ1-1; CDR3 protein: ASSPVQGTGLLGGTEAF
V gene: TRBV29-1; clone size: .; J gene: TRBJ2-7; CDR3 protein: SVDSVNPYEQY
V gene: TRBV6-5; clone size: .; J gene: TRBJ1-5; CDR3 protein: ASSRRTGGNQPQH
V gene: TRBV14; clone size: few; J gene: TRBJ1-5; CDR3 protein: ASSSGNQPQH